Shown below are 6 T cell receptor beta chains from a single sample sequenced in a study of OX40 agonist ivuxolimab in advanced cancers. The protocol was immunoSEQ multiplex PCR, while the TCRdb copy is restricted to in-frame clones and leaves out a portion. The sample lists about 60,000 clones; 83% were seen once. The sample was CD4+ or CD8+ T cells sorted from blood, taken in a trial of the OX40 agonist ivuxolimab. The receptors were gathered from an adult with an advanced solid tumor such as melanoma, head and neck, liver or kidney cancer.

This chain connects TRBV28 to TRBJ1-1; the D is unclear. Germline V gene data show CDR1 as MDHEN and CDR2 as SYDVKM. The CDR3 is 11 residues long. Trimming removed 6 bases at V and 7 bases at J, with 9 bases between. CDR3 sequence (DNA): TGTGCCAGCAGCTCGTCGCATGAAGCTTTCTTT. Translating it yields CASSSSHEAFF.

Details on this clone: As the CDR3 is not closed by the conserved phenylalanine or tryptophan, this likely results from a read error. No DNA is shown, since the ends of the CDR3 on it are uncertain; the CDR3 is the one TCRdb lists. The V gene is TRBV10-1, the J gene TRBJ1-1. The germline gives CDR1 WNHNN, CDR2 SYGVQD (reference sequence). The CDR3 length is 12 residues, termini included. CDR3 loop: CASSELGTPERD.

This clone was detected only once. The genes are TRBV18 and TRBJ1-5; no firm D call. CDR3 size: 13 residues. Germline CDR1 is KGHSH and CDR2 is LQKENI. Trimming shortened V by 5 bases and J by 5 bases, and 10 bases separated the two germline ends. The CDR3 DNA sequence: TGTGCCAGCTCATCGAAGGGCGATCAGCCCCAGCATTTT. It codes for CASSSKGDQPQHF.

The CDR3 here is CSVEDRTRLNEQFF. CDR3 DNA sequence: TGCAGCGTTGAAGATCGGACTAGGTTAAATGAGCAGTTCTTC. The V call is TRBV29-1, the J call TRBJ2-1; 7 bases map to TRBD2. CDR3 length: 14 amino acids. Per the germline V gene, CDR1 is SQVTM and CDR2 is ANQGSEA. J was trimmed by 7 bases and V by 0 bases; bases with no gene match: 6.

V usage is TRBV6-1 and J usage is TRBJ2-1; 8 nucleotides match TRBD2. Germline V lookup: CDR1 MNHNS, CDR2 SASEGT. The length of the CDR3 is 14 residues. V lost 9 bases, J lost 6 bases, and 10 bases stayed unmatched. The CDR3 DNA reads TGTGCCAGTACCCACGGGAGGGCCAGCAATGAGCAGTTCTTC. Protein: CASTHGRASNEQFF.

V usage is TRBV27 and J usage is TRBJ2-2; 7 nucleotides agree with TRBD2. Germline CDR1 MNHEY, CDR2 SMNVEV (reference sequence). This CDR3 contains 15 residues. J gave up 4 bases and V 3 bases, and 5 bases lay outside the gene matches. In DNA form, the CDR3 reads TGTGCCAGCAGTTTCCATCGGGAGGTCACCGGGGAGCTGTTTTTT. Translation: CASSFHREVTGELFF.